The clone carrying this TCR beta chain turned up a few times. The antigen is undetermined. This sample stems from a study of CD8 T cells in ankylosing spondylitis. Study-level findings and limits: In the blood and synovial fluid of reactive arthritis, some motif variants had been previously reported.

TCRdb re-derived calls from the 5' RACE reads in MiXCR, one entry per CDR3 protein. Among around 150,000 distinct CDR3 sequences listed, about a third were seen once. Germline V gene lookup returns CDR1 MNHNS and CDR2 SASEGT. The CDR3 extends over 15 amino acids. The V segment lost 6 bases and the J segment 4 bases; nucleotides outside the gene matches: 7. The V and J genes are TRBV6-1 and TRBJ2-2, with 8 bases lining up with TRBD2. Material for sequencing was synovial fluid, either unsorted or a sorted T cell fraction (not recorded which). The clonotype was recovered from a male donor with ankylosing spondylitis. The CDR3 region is CASRQASGSTGELFF. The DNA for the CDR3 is TGTGCCAGCAGGCAGGCCAGCGGGAGCACCGGGGAGCTGTTTTTT.